This entry concerns a single TCR beta chain. This entry belongs to a study of blood T cell repertoires in COVID-19. As for the study in general: Acute-phase and convalescent COVID-19 samples originated in the United States, Italy and Spain. T cells, B-cell-depleted T cells, or PBMCs supplied cDNA or gDNA.

The CDR3 is 14 amino acids. The germline CDR1 and CDR2 sequences are SGDLS and YYNGEE. Between the trimmed V and J ends, which lost 4 bases and 0 bases, there was a span of 9 bases. Authors' analysis steps: Reference gene primer amplification gave estimated nucleated cell counts. Assay used: immunoSEQ multiplex PCR; TCRdb lists only in-frame clones, some missing. From that table come the V and J calls and clone size; the DNA was used to work out D and trimming. This sample has about 64,000 clones, with 75% to 95% found just once. This clonotype originated in a woman aged 80 or over with active COVID-19. The V gene is TRBV9, the J gene TRBJ2-3; a weak D match, TRBD2 (6 bases). The sample consisted of peripheral blood. The CDR3 loop is CASSPSGSTDTQYF. The CDR3 bases are TGTGCCAGCAGCCCAAGCGGGAGCACAGATACGCAGTATTTT.